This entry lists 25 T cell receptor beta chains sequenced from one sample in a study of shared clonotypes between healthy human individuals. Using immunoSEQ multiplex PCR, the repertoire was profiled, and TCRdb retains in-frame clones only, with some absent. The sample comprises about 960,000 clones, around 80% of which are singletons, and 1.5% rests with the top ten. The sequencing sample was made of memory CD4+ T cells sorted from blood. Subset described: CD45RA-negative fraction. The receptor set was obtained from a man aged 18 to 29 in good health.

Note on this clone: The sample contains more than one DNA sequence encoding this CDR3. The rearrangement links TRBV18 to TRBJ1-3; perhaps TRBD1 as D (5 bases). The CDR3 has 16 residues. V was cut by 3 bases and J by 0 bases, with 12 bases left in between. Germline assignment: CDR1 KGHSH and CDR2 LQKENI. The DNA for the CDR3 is TGTGCCAGCTCACCCCAGGGAAGCCTCTCTGGAAACACCATATATTTT. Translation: CASSPQGSLSGNTIYF.

The CDR3 DNA is TGTGCCAGCAGCTTCCTCAACACCGGGGAGCTGTTTTTT. This codes for CASSFLNTGELFF. The chain links TRBV11-2 to TRBJ2-2, with no clear D. V was pared by 3 bases and J by 2 bases, with 4 bases between. The germline V gene encodes CDR1 SGHAT and CDR2 FQNNGV. This CDR3 comprises 13 residues.

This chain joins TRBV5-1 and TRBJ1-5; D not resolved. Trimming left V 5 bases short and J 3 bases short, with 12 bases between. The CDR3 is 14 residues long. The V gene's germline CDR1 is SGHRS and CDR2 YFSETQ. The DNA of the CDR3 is TGCGCCAGCAGTCATGGAGGTACCAATCAGCCCCAGCATTTT. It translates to CASSHGGTNQPQHF.

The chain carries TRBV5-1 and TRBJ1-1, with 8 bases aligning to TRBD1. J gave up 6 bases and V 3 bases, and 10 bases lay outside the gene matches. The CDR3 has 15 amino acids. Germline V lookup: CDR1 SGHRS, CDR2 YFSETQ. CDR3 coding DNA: TGCGCCAGCAGCTCTCAGACAGGGGTAGGCTCTGAAGCTTTCTTT. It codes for CASSSQTGVGSEAFF.

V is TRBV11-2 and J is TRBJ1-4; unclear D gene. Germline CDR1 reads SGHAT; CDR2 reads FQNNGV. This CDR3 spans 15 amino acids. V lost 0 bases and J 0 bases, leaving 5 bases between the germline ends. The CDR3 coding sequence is TGTGCCAGCAGCTTAGAGTCTGCAACTAATGAAAAACTGTTTTTT. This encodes CASSLESATNEKLFF. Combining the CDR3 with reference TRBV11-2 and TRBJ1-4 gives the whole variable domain EAGVAQSPRYKIIEKRQSVAFWCNPISGHATLYWYQQILGQGPKLLIQFQNNGVVDDSQLPKDRFSAERLKGVDSTLKIQPAKLEDSAVYLCASSLESATNEKLFFGSGTQLSVL.

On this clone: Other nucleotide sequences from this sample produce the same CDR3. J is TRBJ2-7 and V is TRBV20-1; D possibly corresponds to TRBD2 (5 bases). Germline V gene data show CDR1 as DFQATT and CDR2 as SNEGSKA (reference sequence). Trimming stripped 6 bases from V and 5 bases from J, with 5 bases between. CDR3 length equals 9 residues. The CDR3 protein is CSAGDEQYF. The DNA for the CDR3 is TGCAGTGCCGGGGACGAGCAGTACTTC.

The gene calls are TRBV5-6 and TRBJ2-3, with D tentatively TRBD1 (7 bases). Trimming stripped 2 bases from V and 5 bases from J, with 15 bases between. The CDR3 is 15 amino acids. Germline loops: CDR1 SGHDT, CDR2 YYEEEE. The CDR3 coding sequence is TGTGCCAGCAGCTTCGGGCAGGGGGGATTAGATACGCAGTATTTT. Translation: CASSFGQGGLDTQYF.

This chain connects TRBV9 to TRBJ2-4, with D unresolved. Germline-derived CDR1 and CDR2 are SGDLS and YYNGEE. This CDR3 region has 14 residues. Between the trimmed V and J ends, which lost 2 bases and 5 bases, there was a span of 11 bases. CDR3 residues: CASSVHPEQNIQYF. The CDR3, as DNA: TGTGCCAGCAGCGTTCATCCGGAACAAAACATTCAGTACTTC. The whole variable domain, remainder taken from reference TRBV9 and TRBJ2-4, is DSGVTQTPKHLITATGQRVTLRCSPRSGDLSVYWYQQSLDQGLQFLIQYYNGEERAKGNILERFSAQQFPDLHSELNLSSLELGDSALYFCASSVHPEQNIQYFGAGTRLSVL.

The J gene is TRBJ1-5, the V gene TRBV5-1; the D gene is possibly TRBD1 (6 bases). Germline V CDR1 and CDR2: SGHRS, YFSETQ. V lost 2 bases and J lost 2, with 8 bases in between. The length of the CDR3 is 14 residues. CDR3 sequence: CASSFSGGNQPQHF. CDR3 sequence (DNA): TGCGCCAGCAGCTTTTCAGGGGGCAATCAGCCCCAGCATTTT.

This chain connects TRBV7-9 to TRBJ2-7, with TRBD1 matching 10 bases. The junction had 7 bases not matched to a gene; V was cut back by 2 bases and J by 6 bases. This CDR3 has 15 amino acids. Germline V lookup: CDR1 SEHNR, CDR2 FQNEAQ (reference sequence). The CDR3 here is CASSLRGQGSFEQYF. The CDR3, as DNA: TGTGCCAGCAGCTTACGGGGACAGGGGTCGTTCGAGCAGTACTTC.

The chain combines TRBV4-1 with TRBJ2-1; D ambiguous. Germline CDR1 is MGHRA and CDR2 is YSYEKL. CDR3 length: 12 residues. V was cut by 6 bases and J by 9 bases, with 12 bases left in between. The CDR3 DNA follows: TGCGCCAGCAGGCGTTCGGATGGTGAGCAGTTCTTC. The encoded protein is CASRRSDGEQFF.

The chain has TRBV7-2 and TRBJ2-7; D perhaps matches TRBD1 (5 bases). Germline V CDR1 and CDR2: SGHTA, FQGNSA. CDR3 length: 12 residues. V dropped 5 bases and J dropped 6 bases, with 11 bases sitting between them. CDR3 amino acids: CASSVYQGEQYF. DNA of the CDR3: TGTGCCAGCAGCGTATATCAGGGCGAGCAGTACTTC.

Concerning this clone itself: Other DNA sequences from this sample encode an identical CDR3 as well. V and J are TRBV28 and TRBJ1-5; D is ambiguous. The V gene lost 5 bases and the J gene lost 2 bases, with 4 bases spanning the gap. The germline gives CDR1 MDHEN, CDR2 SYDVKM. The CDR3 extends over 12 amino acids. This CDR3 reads CASSRGNQPQHF. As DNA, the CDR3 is TGTGCCAGCAGTCGGGGCAATCAGCCCCAGCATTTT.

Written as DNA, the CDR3 is TGTGCCTGGAGTTCACAGGACATTCAGTACTTC. Its translation is CAWSSQDIQYF. The V and J genes are TRBV30 and TRBJ2-4; a weak D match, TRBD1 (5 bases). The germline V gene encodes CDR1 GTSNPN and CDR2 SVGIG (reference sequence). Trimming shortened V by 2 bases and J by 8 bases, and 7 bases separated the two germline ends. The CDR3 is made up of 11 amino acids.

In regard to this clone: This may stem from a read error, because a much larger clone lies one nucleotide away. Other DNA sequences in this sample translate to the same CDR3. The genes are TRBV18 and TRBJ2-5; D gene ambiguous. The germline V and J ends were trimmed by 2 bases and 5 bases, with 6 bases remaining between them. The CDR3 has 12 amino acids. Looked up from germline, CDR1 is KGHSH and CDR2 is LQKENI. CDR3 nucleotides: TGTGCCAGCTCACCAAGTGGGGAGACCCAGTACTTC. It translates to CASSPSGETQYF.

CDR3 nucleotide sequence: TGCAGCCAGAAGGATAACGGCGGGCAGTTCTTC. Its protein is CSQKDNGGQFF. The chain is built from TRBV20-1 and TRBJ2-1; D gene uncertain. The CDR3 is made up of 11 amino acids. From germline, CDR1 is DFQATT and CDR2 SNEGSKA (reference sequence).

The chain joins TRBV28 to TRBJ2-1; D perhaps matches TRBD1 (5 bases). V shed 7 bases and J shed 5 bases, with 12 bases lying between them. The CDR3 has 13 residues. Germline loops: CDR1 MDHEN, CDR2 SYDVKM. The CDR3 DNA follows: TGTGCCAGCACCGATCCCAGGGACAATGAGCAGTTCTTC. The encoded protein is CASTDPRDNEQFF.

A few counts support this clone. The CDR3 DNA is TGTGCCACCAGCAGCCCCCGGGACAGGCCTAATGAAAAACTGTTTTTT. Translated: CATSSPRDRPNEKLFF. The chain recombines TRBV15 with TRBJ1-4; 8 bases match TRBD1. The CDR3 is 16 residues long. After removal of 3 bases from V and 3 bases from J, the junction contained 6 bases not matched to a gene. Germline V gives CDR1 LNHNV, CDR2 YYDKDF (reference sequence).

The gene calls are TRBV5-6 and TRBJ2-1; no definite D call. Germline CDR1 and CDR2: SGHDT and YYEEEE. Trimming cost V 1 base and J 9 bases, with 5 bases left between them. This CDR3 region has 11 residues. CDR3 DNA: TGTGCCAGCAGCTTGTCGGGTGAGCAGTTCTTC. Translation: CASSLSGEQFF.

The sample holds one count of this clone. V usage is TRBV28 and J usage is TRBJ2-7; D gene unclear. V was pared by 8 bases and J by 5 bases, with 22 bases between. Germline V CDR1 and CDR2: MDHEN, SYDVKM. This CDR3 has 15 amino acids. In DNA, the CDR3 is TGTGCCAGCGCTGCCCTTGGTGCCTACACCAACGAGCAGTACTTC. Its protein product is CASAALGAYTNEQYF.

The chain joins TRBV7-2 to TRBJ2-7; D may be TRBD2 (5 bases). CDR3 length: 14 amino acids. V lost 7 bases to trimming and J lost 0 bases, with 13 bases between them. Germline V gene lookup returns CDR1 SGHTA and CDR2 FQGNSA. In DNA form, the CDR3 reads TGTGCCAGCAAAACTAGACCTAGCTCCTACGAGCAGTACTTC. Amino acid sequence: CASKTRPSSYEQYF. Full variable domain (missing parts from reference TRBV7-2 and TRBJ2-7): GAGVSQSPSNKVTEKGKDVELRCDPISGHTALYWYRQSLGQGLEFLIYFQGNSAPDKSGLPSDRFSAERTGGSVSTLTIQRTQQEDSAVYLCASKTRPSSYEQYFGPGTRLTVT.

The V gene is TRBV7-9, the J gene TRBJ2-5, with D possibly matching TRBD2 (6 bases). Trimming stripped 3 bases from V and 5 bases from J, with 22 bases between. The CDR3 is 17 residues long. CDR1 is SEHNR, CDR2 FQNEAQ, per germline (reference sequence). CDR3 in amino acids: CASSFSSGTTSGETQYF. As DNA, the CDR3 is TGTGCCAGCAGCTTTAGTTCCGGGACCACCAGCGGGGAGACCCAGTACTTC. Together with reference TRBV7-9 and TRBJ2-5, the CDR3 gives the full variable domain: DTGVSQNPRHKITKRGQNVTFRCDPISEHNRLYWYRQTLGQGPEFLTYFQNEAQLEKSRLLSDRFSAERPKGSFSTLEIQRTEQGDSAMYLCASSFSSGTTSGETQYFGPGTRLLVL.

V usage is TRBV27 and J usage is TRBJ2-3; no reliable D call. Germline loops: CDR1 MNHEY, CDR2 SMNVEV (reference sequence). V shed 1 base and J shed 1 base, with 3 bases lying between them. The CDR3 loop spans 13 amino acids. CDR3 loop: CASSLYGTDTQYF. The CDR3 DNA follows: TGTGCCAGCAGTTTATACGGCACAGATACGCAGTATTTT.

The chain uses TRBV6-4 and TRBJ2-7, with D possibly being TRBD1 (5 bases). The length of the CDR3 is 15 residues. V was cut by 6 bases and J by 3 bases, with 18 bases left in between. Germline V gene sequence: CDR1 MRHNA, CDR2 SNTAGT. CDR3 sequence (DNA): TGTGCCAGCAGCTCGCCGACAGAGCCCCGCTACGAGCAGTACTTC. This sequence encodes CASSSPTEPRYEQYF.

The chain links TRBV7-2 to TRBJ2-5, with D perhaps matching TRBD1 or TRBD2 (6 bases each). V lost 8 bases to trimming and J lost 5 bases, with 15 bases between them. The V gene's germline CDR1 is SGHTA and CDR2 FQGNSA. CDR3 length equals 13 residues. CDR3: CASFRGGLETQYF. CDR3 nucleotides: TGTGCCAGCTTTCGAGGGGGGCTTGAGACCCAGTACTTC.